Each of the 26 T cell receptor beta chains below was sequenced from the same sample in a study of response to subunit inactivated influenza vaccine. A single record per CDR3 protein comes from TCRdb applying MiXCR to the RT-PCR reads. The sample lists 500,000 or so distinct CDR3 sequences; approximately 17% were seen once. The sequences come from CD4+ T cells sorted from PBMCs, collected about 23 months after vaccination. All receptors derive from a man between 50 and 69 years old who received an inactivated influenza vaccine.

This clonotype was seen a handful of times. The CDR3 loop reads CASSSLGGNTEAFF. CDR3 nucleotide sequence: TGTGCCAGCAGTTCGTTAGGGGGGAACACTGAAGCTTTCTTT. The chain employs TRBV6-5 and TRBJ1-1, with D perhaps matching TRBD1 (6 bases). CDR3 size: 14 residues. V shed 4 bases and J shed 1 base, with 10 bases lying between them. Germline V gives CDR1 MNHEY, CDR2 SVGAGI.

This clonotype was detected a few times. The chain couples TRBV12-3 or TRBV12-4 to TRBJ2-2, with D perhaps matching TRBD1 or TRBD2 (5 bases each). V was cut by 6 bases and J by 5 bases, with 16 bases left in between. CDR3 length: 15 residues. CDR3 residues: CASSFTPGGTGELFF. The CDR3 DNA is TGTGCCAGCAGCTTCACACCTGGGGGAACCGGGGAGCTGTTTTTT.

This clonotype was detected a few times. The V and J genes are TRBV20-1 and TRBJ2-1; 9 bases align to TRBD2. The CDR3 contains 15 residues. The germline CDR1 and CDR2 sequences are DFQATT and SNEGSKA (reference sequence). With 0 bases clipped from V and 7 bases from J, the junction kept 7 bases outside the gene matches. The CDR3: CSAREAGGPRNEQFF. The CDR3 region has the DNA TGCAGTGCTAGAGAGGCGGGAGGGCCTAGGAATGAGCAGTTCTTC.

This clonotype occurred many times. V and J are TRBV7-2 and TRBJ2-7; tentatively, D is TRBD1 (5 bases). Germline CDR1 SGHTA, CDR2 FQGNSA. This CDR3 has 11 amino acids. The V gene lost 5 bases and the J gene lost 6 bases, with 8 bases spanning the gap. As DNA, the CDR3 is TGTGCCAGCAGCACCCAGGGCGAGCAGTACTTC. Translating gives CASSTQGEQYF.

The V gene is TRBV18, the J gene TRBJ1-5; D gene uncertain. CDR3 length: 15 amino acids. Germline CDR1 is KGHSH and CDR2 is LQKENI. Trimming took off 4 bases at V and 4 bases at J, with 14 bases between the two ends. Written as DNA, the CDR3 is TGTGCCAGCTCACTGCTAACGGAGCCAAATCAGCCCCAGCATTTT. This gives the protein CASSLLTEPNQPQHF.

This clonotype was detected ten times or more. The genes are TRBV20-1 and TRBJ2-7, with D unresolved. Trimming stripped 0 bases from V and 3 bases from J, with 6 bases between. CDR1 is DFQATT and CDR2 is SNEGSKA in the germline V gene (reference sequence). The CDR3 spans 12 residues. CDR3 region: CSARDNGYEQYF. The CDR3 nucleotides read TGCAGTGCTAGAGATAACGGCTACGAGCAGTACTTC.

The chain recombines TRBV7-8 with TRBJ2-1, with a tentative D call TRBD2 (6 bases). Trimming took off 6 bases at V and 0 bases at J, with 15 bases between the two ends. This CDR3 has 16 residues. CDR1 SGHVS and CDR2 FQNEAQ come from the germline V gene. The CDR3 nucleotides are TGTGCCAGCAGTCGCAGTCGGGGGAGCTCCTACAATGAGCAGTTCTTC. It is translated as CASSRSRGSSYNEQFF.

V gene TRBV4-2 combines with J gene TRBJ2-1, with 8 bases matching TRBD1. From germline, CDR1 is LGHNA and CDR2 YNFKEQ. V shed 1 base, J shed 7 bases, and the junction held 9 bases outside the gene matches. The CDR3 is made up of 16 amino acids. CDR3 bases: TGTGCCAGCAGCCAAGTTCCTCAGGGGGCGAATAATGAGCAGTTCTTC. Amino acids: CASSQVPQGANNEQFF.

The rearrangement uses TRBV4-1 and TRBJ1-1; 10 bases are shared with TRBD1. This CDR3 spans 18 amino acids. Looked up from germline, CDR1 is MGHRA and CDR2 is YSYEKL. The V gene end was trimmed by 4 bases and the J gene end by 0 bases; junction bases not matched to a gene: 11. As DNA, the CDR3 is TGCGCCAGCAGCCCTAGACAGGGGGCGCTCCCTATGAACACTGAAGCTTTCTTT. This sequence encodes CASSPRQGALPMNTEAFF.

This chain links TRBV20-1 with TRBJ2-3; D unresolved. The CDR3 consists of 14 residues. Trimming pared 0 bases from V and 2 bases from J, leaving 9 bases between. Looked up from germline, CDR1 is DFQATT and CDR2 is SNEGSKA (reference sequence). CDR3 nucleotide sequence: TGCAGTGCTAGAGATCCCTATCACACAGATACGCAGTATTTT. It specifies CSARDPYHTDTQYF.

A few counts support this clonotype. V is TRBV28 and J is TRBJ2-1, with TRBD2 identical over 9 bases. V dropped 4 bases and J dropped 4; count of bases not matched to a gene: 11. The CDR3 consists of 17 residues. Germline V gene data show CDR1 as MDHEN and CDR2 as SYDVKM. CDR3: CASSSNRRGGAYNEQFF. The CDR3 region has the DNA TGTGCCAGCAGTTCAAATAGGCGCGGGGGGGCGTACAATGAGCAGTTCTTC.

CDR3 in amino acids: CSVGPKSTDTQYF. CDR3 DNA sequence: TGCAGCGTTGGTCCCAAATCCACAGATACGCAGTATTTT. J is TRBJ2-3 and V is TRBV29-1; D is unclear. Per germline, CDR1 SQVTM and CDR2 ANQGSEA. Trimming took off 4 bases at V and 2 bases at J, with 10 bases between the two ends. This CDR3 has 13 amino acids.

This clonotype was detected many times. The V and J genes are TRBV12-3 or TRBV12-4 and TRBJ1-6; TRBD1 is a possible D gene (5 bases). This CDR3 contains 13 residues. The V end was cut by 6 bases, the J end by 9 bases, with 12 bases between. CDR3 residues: CASSPDQGSPLHF. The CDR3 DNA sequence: TGTGCCAGCAGCCCAGACCAGGGTTCACCCCTCCACTTT.

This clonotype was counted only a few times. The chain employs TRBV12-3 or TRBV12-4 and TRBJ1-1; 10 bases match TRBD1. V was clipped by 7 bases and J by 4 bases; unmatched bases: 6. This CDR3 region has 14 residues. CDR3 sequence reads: CASTSGTGVTEAFF. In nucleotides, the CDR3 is TGTGCCAGCACTTCCGGGACAGGGGTCACTGAAGCTTTCTTT.

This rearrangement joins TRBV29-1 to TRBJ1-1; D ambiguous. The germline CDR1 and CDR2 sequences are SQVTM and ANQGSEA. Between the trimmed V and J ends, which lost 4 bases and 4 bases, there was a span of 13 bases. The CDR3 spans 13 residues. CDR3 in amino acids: CSVGRDVGTEAFF. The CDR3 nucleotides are TGCAGCGTTGGTCGTGACGTGGGCACTGAAGCTTTCTTT. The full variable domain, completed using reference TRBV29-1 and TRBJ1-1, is SAVISQKPSRDICQRGTSLTIQCQVDSQVTMMFWYRQQPGQSLTLIATANQGSEATYESGFVIDKFPISRPNLTFSTLTVSNMSPEDSSIYLCSVGRDVGTEAFFGQGTRLTVV.

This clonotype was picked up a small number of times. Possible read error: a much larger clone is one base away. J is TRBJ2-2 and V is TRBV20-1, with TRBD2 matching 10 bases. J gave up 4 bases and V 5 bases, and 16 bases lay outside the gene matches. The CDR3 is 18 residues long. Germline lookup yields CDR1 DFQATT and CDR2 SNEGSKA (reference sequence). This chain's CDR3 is CSAALSSSGSRGTGELFF. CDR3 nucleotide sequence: TGCAGTGCTGCCTTGAGTTCTAGCGGGAGTCGGGGCACCGGGGAGCTGTTTTTT.

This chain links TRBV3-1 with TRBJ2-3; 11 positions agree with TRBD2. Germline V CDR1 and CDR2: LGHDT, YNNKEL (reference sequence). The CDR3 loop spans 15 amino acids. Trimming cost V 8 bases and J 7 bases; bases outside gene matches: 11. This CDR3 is CASRSGGDPTYTQYF. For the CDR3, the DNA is TGTGCCAGCCGTAGCGGGGGGGACCCCACCTATACGCAGTATTTT.

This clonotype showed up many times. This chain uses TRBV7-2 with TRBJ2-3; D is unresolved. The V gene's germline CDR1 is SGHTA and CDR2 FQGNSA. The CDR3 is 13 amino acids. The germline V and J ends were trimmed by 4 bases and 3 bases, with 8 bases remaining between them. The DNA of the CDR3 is TGTGCCAGCAGCTCCGAGTTAACAGATACGCAGTATTTT. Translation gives CASSSELTDTQYF.

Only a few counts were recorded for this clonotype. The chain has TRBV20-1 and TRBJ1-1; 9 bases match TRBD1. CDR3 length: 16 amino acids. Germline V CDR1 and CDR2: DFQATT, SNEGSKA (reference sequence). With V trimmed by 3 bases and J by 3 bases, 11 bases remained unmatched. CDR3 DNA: TGCAGTGCTAGTATTCCGGACAGGGGTGGAGACACTGAAGCTTTCTTT. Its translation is CSASIPDRGGDTEAFF.

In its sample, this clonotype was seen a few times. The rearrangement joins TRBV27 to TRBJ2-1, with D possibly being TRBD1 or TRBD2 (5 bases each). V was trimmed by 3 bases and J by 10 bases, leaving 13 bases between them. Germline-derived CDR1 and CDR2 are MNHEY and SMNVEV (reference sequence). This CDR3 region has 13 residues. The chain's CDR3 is CASSLRLRGEQFF. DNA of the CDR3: TGTGCCAGCAGTTTGAGACTCCGGGGCGAGCAGTTCTTC.

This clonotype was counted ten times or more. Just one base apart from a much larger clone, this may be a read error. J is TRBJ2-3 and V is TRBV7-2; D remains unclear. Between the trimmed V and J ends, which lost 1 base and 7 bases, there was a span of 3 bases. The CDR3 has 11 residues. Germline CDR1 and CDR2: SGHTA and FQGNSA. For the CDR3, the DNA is TGTGCCAGCAGCTTAGGATATACGCAGTATTTT. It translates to CASSLGYTQYF.

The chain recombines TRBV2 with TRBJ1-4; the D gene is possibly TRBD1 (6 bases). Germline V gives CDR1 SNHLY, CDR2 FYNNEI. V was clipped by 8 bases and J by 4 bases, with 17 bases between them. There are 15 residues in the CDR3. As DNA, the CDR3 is TGTGCCAGCCACCCCCAGGGGTCTAGTAATGAAAAACTGTTTTTT. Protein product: CASHPQGSSNEKLFF.

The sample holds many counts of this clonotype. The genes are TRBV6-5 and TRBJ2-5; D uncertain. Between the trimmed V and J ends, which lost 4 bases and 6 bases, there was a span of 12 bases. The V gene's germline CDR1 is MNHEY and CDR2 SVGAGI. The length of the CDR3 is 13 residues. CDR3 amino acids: CASSSSGVQTQYF. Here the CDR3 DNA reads TGTGCCAGCAGTTCCAGTGGGGTACAGACCCAGTACTTC.

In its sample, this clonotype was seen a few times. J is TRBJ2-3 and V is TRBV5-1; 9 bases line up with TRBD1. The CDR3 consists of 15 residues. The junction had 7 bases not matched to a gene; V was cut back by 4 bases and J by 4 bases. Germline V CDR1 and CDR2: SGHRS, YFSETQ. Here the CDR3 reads CASSRTGDSADTQYF. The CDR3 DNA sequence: TGCGCCAGCAGCCGGACAGGGGACTCCGCAGATACGCAGTATTTT. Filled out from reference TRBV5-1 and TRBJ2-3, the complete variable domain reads KAGVTQTPRYLIKTRGQQVTLSCSPISGHRSVSWYQQTPGQGLQFLFEYFSETQRNKGNFPGRFSGRQFSNSRSEMNVSTLELGDSALYLCASSRTGDSADTQYFGPGTRLTVL.

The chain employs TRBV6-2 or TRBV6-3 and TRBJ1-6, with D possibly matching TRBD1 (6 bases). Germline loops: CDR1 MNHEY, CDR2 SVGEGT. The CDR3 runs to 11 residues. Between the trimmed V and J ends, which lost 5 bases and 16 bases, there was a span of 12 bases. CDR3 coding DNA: TGTGCCAGCAGTAAACACAGGGAACTCCACTTT. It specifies CASSKHRELHF.

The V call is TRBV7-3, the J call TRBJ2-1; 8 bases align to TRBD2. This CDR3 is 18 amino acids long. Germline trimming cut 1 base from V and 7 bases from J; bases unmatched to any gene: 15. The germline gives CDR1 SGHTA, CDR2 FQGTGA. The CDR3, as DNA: TGTGCCAGCAGCTTAAGGAGTAGCGGGACTTCTCTCTTAAATGAGCAGTTCTTC. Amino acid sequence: CASSLRSSGTSLLNEQFF. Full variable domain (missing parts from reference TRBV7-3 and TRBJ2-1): GAGVSQTPSNKVTEKGKYVELRCDPISGHTALYWYRQSLGQGPEFLIYFQGTGAADDSGLPNDRFFAVRPEGSVSTLKIQRTERGDSAVYLCASSLRSSGTSLLNEQFFGPGTRLTVL.